These T cell receptor beta chains were read from a single sample in a study of cytomegalovirus exposure and HLA in healthy donors. Data came from immunoSEQ multiplex PCR; TCRdb stores just in-frame clones and leaves some out. The data hold some 200,000 clones, with 75% to 95% observed a single time. Specimen: PBMCs. The receptors shown here come from a woman younger than 30 in good health and CMV-seronegative. Each CDR3 is given with its conserved first and last residue. D genes are given only for firm matches. Not all rows give a size; the values are once, few, many and, for expanded clones, a class.

clone_size j_call v_call d_call cdr3_aa cdr3_nt
NA TRBJ2-4 TRBV7-9 NA CASEEVSKNIQYF TGTGCCAGCGAGGAGGTATCCAAAAACATTCAGTACTTC
NA TRBJ1-1 TRBV6-1 NA CASSEVVEVAEAFF TGTGCCAGCAGTGAAGTGGTCGAGGTGGCTGAAGCTTTCTTT
NA TRBJ2-2 TRBV11-2 TRBD1 CASSLDRTGPNTGELFF TGTGCCAGCAGCTTAGACAGGACAGGGCCGAACACCGGGGAGCTGTTTTTT
NA TRBJ2-3 TRBV11-2 TRBD2 CASSFPSGSFTDTQYF TGTGCCAGCAGCTTTCCTAGCGGGAGTTTCACAGATACGCAGTATTTT
NA TRBJ2-7 TRBV5-6 NA CASSDDRRSSYEQYF TGTGCCAGCAGCGATGACAGGAGGAGCTCCTACGAGCAGTACTTC
NA TRBJ1-2 TRBV14 TRBD1 CASSQVGTGLAYGYTF TGTGCCAGCAGCCAAGTAGGGACAGGGTTAGCCTATGGCTACACCTTC
NA TRBJ1-1 TRBV6-5 NA CATYGGLPLVAAFF TGTGCCACCTACGGGGGTTTGCCTCTGGTGGCGGCTTTCTTT
few TRBJ1-1 TRBV10-2 NA CASTRAGTEAFF TGCGCCAGCACCAGAGCCGGGACTGAAGCTTTCTTT
NA TRBJ1-1 TRBV30 TRBD1 CAWTGQPNTEAFF TGTGCCTGGACGGGACAGCCGAACACTGAAGCTTTCTTT
NA TRBJ1-1 TRBV4-2 NA CASSQGQTNTEAFF TGTGCCAGCAGCCAAGGACAAACCAACACTGAAGCTTTCTTT
once TRBJ1-1 TRBV27 TRBD1 CASSLTGDTEAFF TGTGCCAGCAGTTTAACAGGGGACACTGAAGCTTTCTTT
NA TRBJ2-7 TRBV25-1 TRBD2 CASSVGLAPNEQYF TGTGCCAGCAGTGTCGGACTAGCTCCAAACGAGCAGTACTTC
NA TRBJ1-4 TRBV6-5 NA CASSYSWGDREKLFF TGTGCCAGCAGTTACTCGTGGGGGGATCGGGAAAAACTGTTTTTT
NA TRBJ2-1 TRBV19 NA CASSMPDVQGQFF TGTGCCAGTAGTATGCCCGACGTACAGGGTCAGTTCTTC
NA TRBJ1-2 TRBV7-9 NA CASPARGIYGYTF TGTGCCAGCCCCGCAAGAGGGATCTATGGCTACACCTTC
once TRBJ1-2 TRBV6-1 NA CASNVATGTNYGYTF TGTGCCAGCAATGTAGCGACAGGTACCAACTATGGCTACACCTTC
NA TRBJ1-1 TRBV11-2 NA CASSLAGGAQAFF TGTGCCAGCAGTCTGGCAGGAGGGGCGCAAGCTTTCTTT
NA TRBJ2-7 TRBV5-1 NA CASSDQGYEQYF TGCGCCAGCAGCGATCAGGGCTACGAGCAGTACTTC
NA TRBJ2-7 TRBV7-6 TRBD2 CASSPSSSGSYEQYF TGTGCCAGCAGCCCCTCCTCTAGCGGGTCCTACGAGCAGTACTTC
few TRBJ1-1 TRBV7-9 NA CASGAAGDTEAFF TGTGCCAGCGGGGCAGCGGGGGACACTGAAGCTTTCTTT
few TRBJ2-7 TRBV7-9 TRBD1 CASSLGQALYEQYF TGTGCCAGCAGCCTCGGACAGGCCCTCTACGAGCAGTACTTC
once TRBJ1-2 TRBV6-1 NA CASSEFGSGAVYGYTF TGTGCCAGCAGTGAATTTGGGTCAGGGGCCGTCTATGGCTACACCTTC
NA TRBJ2-7 TRBV28 TRBD1 CASSPPWDRGKEQYF TGTGCCAGCAGTCCCCCCTGGGACAGGGGGAAAGAGCAGTACTTC
NA TRBJ1-2 TRBV6-5 TRBD1 CASSSGQGRYGYTF TGTGCCAGCAGTTCGGGACAGGGAAGGTATGGCTACACCTTC
NA TRBJ2-7 TRBV5-4 TRBD2 CASSASGRGSYEQYF TGTGCCAGCAGCGCGAGCGGGAGGGGCTCCTACGAGCAGTACTTC
NA TRBJ2-4 TRBV4-1 TRBD2 CASRLAPLAKNIQYF TGCGCCAGCAGACTAGCGCCTCTAGCCAAAAACATTCAGTACTTC
NA TRBJ1-4 TRBV5-1 TRBD1 CASSLIPGTGASTNEKLFF TGCGCCAGCAGCTTGATTCCGGGGACAGGGGCTTCAACTAATGAAAAACTGTTTTTT
NA TRBJ2-5 TRBV11-3 TRBD2 CASSLEGSLAGGETQYF TGTGCCAGCAGCTTAGAAGGGTCTCTAGCGGGAGGAGAGACCCAGTACTTC
NA TRBJ1-6 TRBV5-1 NA CASSLAPGYNSPLHF TGCGCCAGCAGCTTGGCCCCAGGGTATAATTCACCCCTCCACTTT
NA TRBJ1-5 TRBV5-8 TRBD1 CASSSRTGVNQPQHF TGTGCCAGCAGCTCCCGGACAGGGGTTAATCAGCCCCAGCATTTT
NA TRBJ1-2 TRBV11-2 NA CASSESPRAIAF TGTGCCAGCAGCGAAAGCCCGAGGGCAATCGCCTTC
few TRBJ1-6 TRBV7-6 TRBD1 CASSEGQGSSPLHF TGTGCCAGCAGCGAGGGACAGGGGAGCTCTCCCCTCCACTTT
NA TRBJ1-6 TRBV19 NA CASSMGDRNLSPLHF TGTGCCAGTAGTATGGGAGACAGGAATTTGTCACCCCTCCACTTT
few TRBJ2-7 TRBV4-2 TRBD2 CASSRMLAGGSYEQYF TGTGCCAGCAGCCGGATGCTAGCGGGAGGCTCCTACGAGCAGTACTTC
NA TRBJ2-7 TRBV7-9 TRBD2 CASVTTGGSYEQYF TGTGCCAGCGTGACGACGGGAGGGTCCTACGAGCAGTACTTC
NA TRBJ2-1 TRBV7-7 NA CASSLGGSRCDEQFF TGTGCTAGCAGCTTAGGTGGGAGTAGGTGCGATGAGCAGTTCTTC
NA TRBJ2-5 TRBV19 TRBD1 CASRGQETQYF TGTGCTAGCAGGGGGCAGGAGACCCAGTACTTC
NA TRBJ1-4 TRBV5-1 NA CASSLGGAVTTNEKLFF TGCGCCAGCAGCTTAGGGGGGGCTGTTACAACTAATGAAAAACTGTTTTTT
NA TRBJ1-2 TRBV11-2 NA CASSLHTAADGYTF TGTGCCAGCAGCTTACACACGGCGGCGGATGGCTACACCTTC
NA TRBJ2-7 TRBV5-1 TRBD2 CASSLGGTSGIFYEQYF TGCGCCAGCAGCTTGGGGGGGACTAGCGGGATCTTCTACGAGCAGTACTTC
NA TRBJ2-7 TRBV5-4 TRBD1 CASSLKGQGIYEQYF TGTGCCAGCAGCTTAAAGGGACAGGGGATTTACGAGCAGTACTTC
NA TRBJ1-4 TRBV5-1 NA CASSDAGGTNEKLFF TGCGCCAGCTCGGACGCCGGAGGGACTAATGAAAAACTGTTTTTT